The clone carrying this TCR beta chain was picked up many times. The antigen remains unidentified. TCRdb itself ran the RT-PCR reads through MiXCR, one entry per CDR3 protein. The data hold 560,000 or so distinct CDR3 sequences, with 7.6% observed a single time. The data belong to a study of response to subunit inactivated influenza vaccine. General study findings and limits: New T cells are recruited in small numbers by each seasonal influenza vaccination, according to the authors' suggestion.

The V gene lost 1 base and the J gene lost 3 bases, with 4 bases spanning the gap. Looked up from germline, CDR1 is DFQATT and CDR2 is SNEGSKA (reference sequence). CDR3 length: 12 amino acids. The chain links TRBV20-1 to TRBJ1-5; D unresolved. The source was PBMCs from blood, collected less than 30 months after vaccination. This sequence originates from a man aged 45 to 70 who received an inactivated influenza vaccine. DNA for the CDR3: TGCAGTGCTAGAGGGTTCAATCAGCCCCAGCATTTT. Amino acid sequence: CSARGFNQPQHF.